A selection of T cell receptor beta chains follows, all from one sample in a study of T-cell memory formation after mild COVID-19. TCRdb recomputed calls from the 5' RACE reads with MiXCR, one row per CDR3 protein. The data contain about 210,000 distinct CDR3 sequences, roughly a tenth of them singletons. What was sequenced was PBMCs or a T cell subset sorted from them (not recorded which). Receptors originate from a man aged 18 to 35 who had mild COVID-19 (a few samples of this study predate the infection). Cell type and time point are not known. Both conserved end residues are part of each CDR3. A D gene is named only where the DNA matches it firmly. The size of a clone is reported for some rows only, either as once, few or many, or as a class for expanded clones.

NA | NA | TRBJ1-1 | TRBV5-1 | TGCGCCAGCAGCTTGGTACCGGGAATGAACACTGAAGCTTTCTTT | CASSLVPGMNTEAFF
NA | TRBD1 | TRBJ1-1 | TRBV6-5 | TGTGCCAGCAGCAGAACAGGGGGCGGGGGCACTGAAGCTTTCTTT | CASSRTGGGGTEAFF
NA | NA | TRBJ2-3 | TRBV20-1 | TGCAGTGCTAGATGGGGGGCCACAGATACGCAGTATTTT | CSARWGATDTQYF
NA | NA | TRBJ1-5 | TRBV10-3 | TGTGCCATCAGTGAGTCGAGACAGAGCAATCAGCCCCAGCATTTT | CAISESRQSNQPQHF
few | NA | TRBJ1-2 | TRBV7-9 | TGTGCCAGCAGCCGCGGGGGGGGCTACACCTTC | CASSRGGGYTF
few | NA | TRBJ2-3 | TRBV20-1 | TGCAGTGCCCGTTGGGGGGGCGGAGATACGCAGTATTTT | CSARWGGGDTQYF
few | TRBD1 | TRBJ1-6 | TRBV6-5 | TGTGCCAGCAGTTTCGGAGGGGGCCTGCCTAGAACCCTCCACTTT | CASSFGGGLPRTLHF
NA | NA | TRBJ2-2 | TRBV5-1 | TGCGCCAGCAAAGGGGTTCAGGGGACCGTGGAGCTGTTTTTT | CASKGVQGTVELFF
many | NA | TRBJ2-3 | TRBV7-2 | TGTGCCAGCAGCCCCTCGGGTAGCACAGATACGCAGTATTTT | CASSPSGSTDTQYF
NA | TRBD1 | TRBJ1-1 | TRBV6-2/TRBV6-3 | TGTGCCAGCAGTTATCGGGACAGAACATACACTGAAGCTTTCTTT | CASSYRDRTYTEAFF
many | TRBD1 | TRBJ2-5 | TRBV4-3 | TGCGCCAGCAGCCCCCGACAGGGAGTAAAGACCCAGTACTTC | CASSPRQGVKTQYF
few | NA | TRBJ1-2 | TRBV6-5 | TGTGCCACGACCCAGGGCGGCTATGGCTACACCTTC | CATTQGGYGYTF
few | NA | TRBJ2-7 | TRBV7-8 | TGTGCCAGCAGCTCACCGCAAGGGTGGGGCGAGCAGTACTTC | CASSSPQGWGEQYF
NA | NA | TRBJ2-2 | TRBV2 | TGTGCCAGCACAGTGGGGCCCTGGGGGGAGCTGTTTTTT | CASTVGPWGELFF
few | NA | TRBJ2-2 | TRBV5-1 | TGCGCCAGCTTCCCCGGGGCCACCCCTGATTCCGGGGAGCTGTTTTTT | CASFPGATPDSGELFF
NA | NA | TRBJ1-1 | TRBV18 | TGTGCCAGCTCAGTTCAACTGGACAGCAACACTGAAGCTTTCTTT | CASSVQLDSNTEAFF
few | NA | TRBJ2-1 | TRBV7-9 | TGTGCCAGCAGCGCGCGGCATGAGCAGTTCTTC | CASSARHEQFF
few | NA | TRBJ1-1 | TRBV4-3 | TGCGCCAGCAGCCAAGAAGTTTTTTCTAGTGCAGGGCGGGCGCCTGAAGCTTTCTTT | CASSQEVFSSAGRAPEAFF
many | TRBD2 | TRBJ2-3 | TRBV12-3/TRBV12-4 | TGTGCCAGCAGCCCCGGGACTACCACAGATACGCAGTATTTT | CASSPGTTTDTQYF
NA | NA | TRBJ1-5 | TRBV19 | TGTGCCAGTAATGGGGGCGAAGTTCAGCCCCAGCATTTT | CASNGGEVQPQHF
few | NA | TRBJ2-7 | TRBV4-1 | TGCGCCAGCAGCCAAGAGGTCCCCGCGCAGGGGAGGGCCTACGAGCAGTACTTC | CASSQEVPAQGRAYEQYF
few | NA | TRBJ2-3 | TRBV29-1 | TGCAGCGTTGAAAGGATCGAAGTCACAGATACGCAGTATTTT | CSVERIEVTDTQYF
few | NA | TRBJ1-5 | TRBV2 | TGTGCCAGCAGTGAAATTGAATGGGAGGGCAATCAGCCCCAGCATTTT | CASSEIEWEGNQPQHF
NA | NA | TRBJ1-1 | TRBV7-2 | TGTGCCAGCAGCTTAGGGGTTTCGGGATGGGGCACTGAAGCTTTCTTT | CASSLGVSGWGTEAFF
NA | NA | TRBJ1-3 | TRBV5-1 | TGCGCCAGCAGCTTCGACAGTAGCTCTGGAAACACCATATATTTT | CASSFDSSSGNTIYF
NA | NA | TRBJ1-6 | TRBV6-5 | TGTGCCAGCAGTTACTCTTTTGGAGCAGGGGACAATTCACCCCTCCACTTT | CASSYSFGAGDNSPLHF
many | TRBD2 | TRBJ2-1 | TRBV7-6 | TGTGCCAGCAGCTATTTCACTAGCGGGGACGAGCAGTTCTTC | CASSYFTSGDEQFF
NA | TRBD1 | TRBJ1-5 | TRBV9 | TGTGCCAGCAGCGTAGGATGGCAGGGGGATCAGCCCCAGCATTTT | CASSVGWQGDQPQHF
NA | NA | TRBJ2-5 | TRBV5-1 | TGCGCCAGCGCTGGGCGGGCAACGATCCAAGAGACCCAGTACTTC | CASAGRATIQETQYF
few | NA | TRBJ2-5 | TRBV7-2 | TGTGCCAGCAGCTTACAGTGGGGAGAGGTGGAGACCCAGTACTTC | CASSLQWGEVETQYF
few | NA | TRBJ2-1 | TRBV12-3/TRBV12-4 | TGTGCCAGCAGTCATAGCTCAAGCTCCTACAATGAGCAGTTCTTC | CASSHSSSSYNEQFF
NA | NA | TRBJ2-3 | TRBV4-2 | TGTGCCAGCAGCCGGGAAGGGGGGTACGAGGCAGATACGCAGTATTTT | CASSREGGYEADTQYF
NA | NA | TRBJ2-3 | TRBV7-9 | TGTGCCACCCAAGAACACGAGCGGCAAAGCACAGATACGCAGTATTTT | CATQEHERQSTDTQYF
few | NA | TRBJ2-3 | TRBV27 | TGTGCCAGCAGTTTAAGGGCAGGGGTCCGGGCGACAGATACGCAGTATTTT | CASSLRAGVRATDTQYF
NA | NA | TRBJ1-1 | TRBV7-9 | TGTGCCAGCAGCGTCGCTCTACGCGATATGAACACTGAAGCTTTCTTT | CASSVALRDMNTEAFF